This TCR beta chain was captured in a study of T cell repertoires in cytomegalovirus infection. Study summary: HLA-B-restricted CMV epitopes that are well studied, plus recently identified HLA-C-restricted ones, were used by the study. CMV infection plus the matching HLA type was flagged by public TCR beta signatures.

TCRdb reprocessed the reads with MiXCR, giving one entry per CDR3 protein. The sample includes 360,000 or so distinct CDR3 sequences, about 34% of them seen just once. The V end lost 3 bases, the J end lost 4 bases, and 7 bases lay between the germline ends. CDR3 size: 13 residues. CDR1 is SGHDN and CDR2 is FVKESK in the germline V gene. Note on this clonotype: Its antigen is still unknown.

Specimen: cultured PBMCs, collected from culture after CMV antigen stimulation. The clonotype comes from a human donor in good health (CMV status not recorded). Some clones in this sample may be carry-over from other donors' samples. V and J are TRBV14 and TRBJ2-1; D remains ambiguous. CDR3 DNA: TGTGCCAGCAGCCACCCGGTATACAATGAGCAGTTCTTC. Translating it yields CASSHPVYNEQFF.